These 8 T cell receptor beta chains originate from one sample sequenced in a study of blood T cell repertoires in COVID-19. Profiling relied on immunoSEQ multiplex PCR, and the TCRdb table lists in-frame clones only, not all of them. Counted here are approximately 160,000 clones, 84% occurring once; the ten biggest clones make up approximately 18%. Sequencing was done on a sample of peripheral blood. Receptors originate from a woman older than 75 with acute or convalescent COVID-19.

The chain couples TRBV3-1 (or the pseudogene TRBV3-2) to TRBJ2-1, with a tentative D call TRBD1 (5 bases). Trimming stripped 2 bases from V and 2 bases from J, with 7 bases between. The germline V gene encodes CDR1 LGHDT and CDR2 YNNKEL (reference sequence). The length of the CDR3 is 14 residues. The CDR3 nucleotides are TGTGCCAGCAGCCAAACAGGCACCTACAATGAGCAGTTCTTC. Its translation: CASSQTGTYNEQFF.

The chain combines TRBV7-2 with TRBJ1-5; D remains ambiguous. Trimming took off 5 bases at V and 5 bases at J, with 10 bases between the two ends. Per germline, CDR1 SGHTA and CDR2 FQGNSA. CDR3 size: 13 residues. This chain's CDR3 is CASSPRRDQPQHF. DNA for the CDR3: TGTGCCAGCAGCCCGCGCCGAGATCAGCCCCAGCATTTT.

As to this clone: This CDR3 is also generated by other DNA sequences in the sample. This chain links TRBV27 with TRBJ1-2, with 10 positions matching TRBD1. CDR1 and CDR2 (germline): MNHEY, SMNVEV (reference sequence). V trimming: 4 bases; J trimming: 5 bases; junction bases outside the gene matches: 1. The CDR3 extends over 13 amino acids. In DNA, the CDR3 is TGTGCCAGCAGTTCGGGACAGGGGTATGGCTACACCTTC. As protein: CASSSGQGYGYTF.

This chain uses TRBV28 with TRBJ2-7; 12 bases map to TRBD2. CDR3 length equals 15 residues. V lost 5 bases to trimming and J lost 7 bases; unmatched junction nucleotides: 9. Looked up from germline, CDR1 is MDHEN and CDR2 is SYDVKM. The CDR3 here is CASSPGTSGRREQYF. DNA for the CDR3: TGTGCCAGCAGTCCAGGGACTAGCGGGCGTCGAGAGCAGTACTTC.

The chain has TRBV7-6 and TRBJ1-3; 9 nucleotides line up with TRBD1. CDR3 length: 16 residues. V was pared by 5 bases and J by 0 bases, with 5 bases of the junction left unmatched. Germline CDR1 reads SGHVS; CDR2 reads FNYEAQ. The CDR3 loop is CASSPGQGPSGNTIYF. For the CDR3, the DNA is TGTGCCAGCAGCCCCGGACAGGGGCCCTCTGGAAACACCATATATTTT.

The rearrangement links TRBV7-9 to TRBJ2-2, with TRBD2 matching over 9 bases. The CDR3 covers 17 residues. V gave up 1 base and J gave up 2 bases; unmatched junction bases: 5. The germline V gene encodes CDR1 SEHNR and CDR2 FQNEAQ (reference sequence). This CDR3 is CASSLVSSGVNTGELFF. The CDR3 nucleotides are TGTGCCAGCAGCTTAGTGTCTAGCGGGGTTAACACCGGGGAGCTGTTTTTT.

A note on this clone: Sequence at one end of the junction differs from germline and may be a read error. V gene TRBV5-4 combines with J gene TRBJ2-4; D is possibly TRBD2 (5 bases). Germline V gives CDR1 SGHNT, CDR2 YYREEE (reference sequence). The length of the CDR3 is 11 residues. The CDR3 reads CASSLGGSEDF. The DNA for the CDR3 is TGTGCCAGCAGCTTGGGAGGGAGCGAGGACTTC.

In its sample, this clone was seen once. V usage is TRBV7-2 and J usage is TRBJ2-1, with 12 nucleotides matching TRBD2. The V gene end was trimmed by 2 bases and the J gene end by 4 bases; junction bases not matched to a gene: 9. The germline V gene encodes CDR1 SGHTA and CDR2 FQGNSA. This CDR3 is 18 amino acids long. CDR3 in DNA: TGTGCCAGCAGCTTACGCAATCCGGGACTAGCGGGTTACAATGAGCAGTTCTTC. It encodes CASSLRNPGLAGYNEQFF.